These 3 T cell receptor beta chains were sequenced from one sample in a study of T cells in Graves' hyperthyroidism and ophthalmopathy (dated 2019 in TCRdb). The receptor library was made with multiplex PCR. Sequencing used an Illumina HiSeq 2000. The TCR beta CDR3 regions were amplified from the RNA transcripts. The first round of RT-PCR for the TCR CDR3 was performed with the HTBI primer set and the Qiagen OneStep RT-PCR kit. The public reads were run again by TCRdb, first through fastp at Q25 and then through MiXCR, and only productive beta chains were kept. All rows with the same CDR3 protein become a single entry with the most common DNA and genes. This sample comprises a few hundred thousand distinct CDR3 sequences, 40% to 55% of them detected only once. The ten biggest clones cover around 8% of the sample. Sequenced input: peripheral blood or thyroid tissue (not recorded which). These receptors were collected from a woman younger than 35 with Graves' hyperthyroidism.

Remarks on this clonotype: The junction does not match germline at one end; this may be a read error. The CDR3 here is CASSSGTSGAYKQYF. The CDR3 DNA reads as TGTGCCAGCAGCTCCGGGACTAGCGGCGCCTACAAGCAGTACTTC. V is TRBV7-9 and J is TRBJ2-7, with 11 bases fitting TRBD2. The CDR3 extends over 15 amino acids. CDR1 is SEHNR and CDR2 is FQNEAQ in the germline V gene (reference sequence).

The sample holds many counts of this clonotype. The chain links TRBV9 to TRBJ1-3; D is perhaps TRBD1 (5 bases). V gave up 3 bases and J gave up 4 bases, with 17 bases separating them. Germline CDR1 is SGDLS and CDR2 is YYNGEE. The CDR3 has 16 amino acids. The CDR3 is CASSAGHGGTGNTIYF. Written as DNA, the CDR3 is TGTGCCAGCAGCGCCGGGCACGGGGGAACAGGAAACACCATATATTTT.

On this clonotype itself: The junction differs from germline at one of its ends, possibly a read error. The rearrangement joins TRBV27 to TRBJ2-2; tentatively, D is TRBD1 or TRBD2 (6 bases each). Germline-derived CDR1 and CDR2 are MNHEY and SMNVEV (reference sequence). This CDR3 has 15 amino acids. Written as DNA, the CDR3 is TGTGCCAGCAGCCCGAGGACAGATAACACCGGGGGGCTGTTTTTT. Encoded protein: CASSPRTDNTGGLFF.